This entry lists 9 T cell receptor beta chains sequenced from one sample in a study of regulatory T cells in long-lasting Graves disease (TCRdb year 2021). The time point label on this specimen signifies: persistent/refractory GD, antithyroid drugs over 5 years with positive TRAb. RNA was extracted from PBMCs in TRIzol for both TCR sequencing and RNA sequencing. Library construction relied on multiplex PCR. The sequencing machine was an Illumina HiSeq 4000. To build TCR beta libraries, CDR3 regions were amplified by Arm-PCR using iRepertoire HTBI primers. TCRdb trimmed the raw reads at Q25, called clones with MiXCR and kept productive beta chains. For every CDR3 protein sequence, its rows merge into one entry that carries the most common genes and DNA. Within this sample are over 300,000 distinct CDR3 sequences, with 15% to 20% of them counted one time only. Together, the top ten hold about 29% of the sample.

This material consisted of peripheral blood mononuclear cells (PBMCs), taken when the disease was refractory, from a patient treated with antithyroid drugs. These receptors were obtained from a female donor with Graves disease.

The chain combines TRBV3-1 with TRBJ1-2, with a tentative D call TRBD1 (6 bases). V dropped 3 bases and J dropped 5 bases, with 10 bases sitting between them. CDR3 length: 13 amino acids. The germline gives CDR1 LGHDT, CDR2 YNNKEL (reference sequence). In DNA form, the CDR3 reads TGTGCCAGCAGCCAGATGGGGGCTTATGGCTACACCTTC. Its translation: CASSQMGAYGYTF.

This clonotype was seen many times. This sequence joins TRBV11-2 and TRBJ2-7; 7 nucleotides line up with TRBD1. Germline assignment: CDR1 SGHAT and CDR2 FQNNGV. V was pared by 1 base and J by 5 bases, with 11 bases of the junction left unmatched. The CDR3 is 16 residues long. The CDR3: CASSLALAGGSDEQYF. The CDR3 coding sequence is TGTGCCAGCAGCTTAGCCCTAGCAGGGGGTAGCGACGAGCAGTACTTC.

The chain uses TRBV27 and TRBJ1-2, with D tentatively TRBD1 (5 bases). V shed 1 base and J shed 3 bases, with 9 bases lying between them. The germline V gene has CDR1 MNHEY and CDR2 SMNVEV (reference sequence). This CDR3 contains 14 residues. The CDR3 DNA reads TGTGCCAGCAGTTTATACCGGGACGACTATGGCTACACCTTC. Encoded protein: CASSLYRDDYGYTF.

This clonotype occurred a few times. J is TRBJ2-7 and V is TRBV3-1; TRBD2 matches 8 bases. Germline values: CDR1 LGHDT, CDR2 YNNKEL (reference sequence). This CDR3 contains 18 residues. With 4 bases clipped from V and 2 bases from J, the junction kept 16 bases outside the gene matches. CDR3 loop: CASSPLVLAGSQAYEQYF. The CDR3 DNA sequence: TGTGCCAGCAGCCCCTTGGTTCTAGCGGGTTCCCAAGCCTACGAGCAGTACTTC.

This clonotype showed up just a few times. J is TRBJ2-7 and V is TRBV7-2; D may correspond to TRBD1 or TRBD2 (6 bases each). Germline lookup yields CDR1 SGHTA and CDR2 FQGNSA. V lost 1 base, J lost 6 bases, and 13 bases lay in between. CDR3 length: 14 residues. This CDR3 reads CASSLEGGKGEQYF. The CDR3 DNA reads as TGTGCCAGCAGCTTAGAAGGGGGGAAGGGCGAGCAGTACTTC.

CDR3 loop: CASSLRRTSGSSYEQYF. The CDR3 region has the DNA TGTGCCAGCAGCTTACGTAGGACTAGCGGGAGTAGCTACGAGCAGTACTTC. The chain recombines TRBV11-2 with TRBJ2-7; 13 bases match TRBD2. V dropped 2 bases and J dropped 3; count of bases not matched to a gene: 7. From germline, CDR1 is SGHAT and CDR2 FQNNGV. The CDR3 runs to 17 residues. The full variable domain, its missing parts supplied by reference TRBV11-2 and TRBJ2-7, is EAGVAQSPRYKIIEKRQSVAFWCNPISGHATLYWYQQILGQGPKLLIQFQNNGVVDDSQLPKDRFSAERLKGVDSTLKIQPAKLEDSAVYLCASSLRRTSGSSYEQYFGPGTRLTVT.

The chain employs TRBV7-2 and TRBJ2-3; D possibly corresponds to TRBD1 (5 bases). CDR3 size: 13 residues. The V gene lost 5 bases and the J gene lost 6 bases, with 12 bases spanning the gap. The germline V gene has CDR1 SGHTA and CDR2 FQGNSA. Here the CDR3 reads CASSPQKGDTQYF. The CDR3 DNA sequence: TGTGCCAGCAGCCCACAAAAGGGGGATACGCAGTATTTT.

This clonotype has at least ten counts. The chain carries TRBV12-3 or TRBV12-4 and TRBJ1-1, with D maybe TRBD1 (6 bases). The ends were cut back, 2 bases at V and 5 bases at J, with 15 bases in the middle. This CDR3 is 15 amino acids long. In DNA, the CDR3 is TGTGCCAGCAGTTTAAATTTGGCAGGGGTAACTGAAGCTTTCTTT. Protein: CASSLNLAGVTEAFF.

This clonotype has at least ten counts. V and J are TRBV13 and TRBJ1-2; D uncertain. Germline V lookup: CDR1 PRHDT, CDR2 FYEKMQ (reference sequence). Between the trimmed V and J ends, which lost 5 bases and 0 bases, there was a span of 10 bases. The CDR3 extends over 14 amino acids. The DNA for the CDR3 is TGTGCCAGCAGCCGCGGATACTCTAACTATGGCTACACCTTC. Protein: CASSRGYSNYGYTF.